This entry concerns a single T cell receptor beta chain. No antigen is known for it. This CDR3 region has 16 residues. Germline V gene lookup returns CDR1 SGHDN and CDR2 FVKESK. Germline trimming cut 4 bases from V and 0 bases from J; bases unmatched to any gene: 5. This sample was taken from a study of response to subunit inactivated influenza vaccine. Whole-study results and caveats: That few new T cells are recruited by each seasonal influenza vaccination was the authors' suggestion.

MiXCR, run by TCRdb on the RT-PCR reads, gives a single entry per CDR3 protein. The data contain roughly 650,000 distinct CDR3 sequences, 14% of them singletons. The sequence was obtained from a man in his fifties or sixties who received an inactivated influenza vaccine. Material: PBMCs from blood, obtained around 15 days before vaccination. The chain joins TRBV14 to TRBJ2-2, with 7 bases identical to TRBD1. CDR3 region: CASSRPGTANTGELFF. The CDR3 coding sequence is TGTGCCAGCAGCCGGCCCGGGACAGCGAACACCGGGGAGCTGTTTTTT.